Following are 18 T cell receptor beta chains from one sample sequenced in a study of human T cells and chemical hapten exposure. Sample time point: patch test 3, about 24 weeks after DPC sensitization. Treatment defined: therapeutic diphenylcyclopropenone sensitization with weekly scalp DPC. TCRdb processed the RACE reads anew with MiXCR; each CDR3 protein has one entry. The top ten hold approximately 17% of the sample, which has about 52,000 distinct CDR3 sequences, roughly 9.5% seen once. The sample was whole blood, taken in connection with sensitization to the hapten diphenylcyclopropenone (DPC). Source of these receptors: a woman in her thirties or forties with alopecia areata. Some clones in this sample may be carry-over from other donors' samples.

The chain uses TRBV9 and TRBJ2-6, with D possibly TRBD1 on 6 matching bases. Looked up from germline, CDR1 is SGDLS and CDR2 is YYNGEE. There are 16 residues in the CDR3. V gave up 2 bases and J gave up 0 bases, with 9 bases separating them. DNA for the CDR3: TGTGCCAGCAGCGTTACAGGGAGCTCTGGGGCCAACGTCCTGACTTTC. It is translated as CASSVTGSSGANVLTF. The whole variable domain, filled in from reference TRBV9 and TRBJ2-6, reads DSGVTQTPKHLITATGQRVTLRCSPRSGDLSVYWYQQSLDQGLQFLIQYYNGEERAKGNILERFSAQQFPDLHSELNLSSLELGDSALYFCASSVTGSSGANVLTFGAGSRLTVL.

This clonotype was counted at least ten times. The J gene is TRBJ1-2, the V gene TRBV29-1, with D possibly TRBD1 on 5 matching bases. This CDR3 is built from 13 residues. Germline loops: CDR1 SQVTM, CDR2 ANQGSEA. The germline V and J ends were trimmed by 1 base and 4 bases, with 10 bases remaining between them. In DNA, the CDR3 is TGCAGCGTTGAAGCACAGGTTGGCTATGGCTACACCTTC. Its translation is CSVEAQVGYGYTF.

This clonotype showed up just once. The J gene is TRBJ2-3, the V gene TRBV2; D is unresolved. The CDR3 covers 11 residues. Trimming took off 5 bases at V and 5 bases at J, with 5 bases between the two ends. CDR1 SNHLY and CDR2 FYNNEI come from the germline V gene. The CDR3 spells CASSRVDTQYF. The CDR3 coding sequence is TGTGCCAGCAGTCGTGTAGATACGCAGTATTTT.

The chain combines TRBV6-2 or TRBV6-3 with TRBJ1-1; D is ambiguous. The V end lost 2 bases, the J end lost 8 bases, and 9 bases lay between the germline ends. The CDR3 has 12 residues. The germline V gene encodes CDR1 MNHEY and CDR2 SVGEGT. Written as DNA, the CDR3 is TGTGCCAGCAGTTACAATGCCCGGGAAGCTTTCTTT. It is translated as CASSYNAREAFF.

Many counts were recorded for this clonotype. The chain has TRBV12-3 or TRBV12-4 and TRBJ2-5, with a weak D call TRBD1 (6 bases). Trimming pared 5 bases from V and 4 bases from J, leaving 14 bases between. The CDR3 has 14 amino acids. The CDR3 region is CASSAHRETETQYF. As DNA, the CDR3 is TGTGCCAGCAGTGCGCACAGGGAGACAGAGACCCAGTACTTC.

In its sample, this clonotype was seen many times. This sequence joins TRBV3-1 and TRBJ2-5; 7 bases fit TRBD2. Germline V lookup: CDR1 LGHDT, CDR2 YNNKEL (reference sequence). This CDR3 region has 13 residues. The V segment lost 6 bases and the J segment 1 base; nucleotides outside the gene matches: 2. CDR3 DNA: TGTGCCAGCAGACCTAGCGGCCAAGAGACCCAGTACTTC. Its translation is CASRPSGQETQYF.

This clonotype was recorded at least ten times. The V and J genes are TRBV3-1 and TRBJ1-1, with D unclear. CDR1 is LGHDT and CDR2 is YNNKEL in the germline V gene (reference sequence). The CDR3 runs 14 residues. V dropped 5 bases and J dropped 0 bases, with 10 bases sitting between them. Written as DNA, the CDR3 is TGTGCCAGCAGCGAAGCCACTATGAACACTGAAGCTTTCTTT. It yields the protein CASSEATMNTEAFF. The full variable domain, rest sourced from reference TRBV3-1 and TRBJ1-1, is DTAVSQTPKYLVTQMGNDKSIKCEQNLGHDTMYWYKQDSKKFLKIMFSYNNKELIINETVPNRFSPKSPDKAHLNLHINSLELGDSAVYFCASSEATMNTEAFFGQGTRLTVV.

The rearrangement uses TRBV7-3 and TRBJ2-2, with 9 bases fitting TRBD2. The CDR3 totals 17 residues. Germline V gene sequence: CDR1 SGHTA, CDR2 FQGTGA. Germline trimming cut 5 bases from V and 2 bases from J; bases unmatched to any gene: 9. For the CDR3, the DNA is TGTGCCAGCAGCCCCCCCTCGGGGACTAGCAACACCGGGGAGCTGTTTTTT. Amino acid sequence: CASSPPSGTSNTGELFF.

A few counts support this clonotype. The V call is TRBV20-1, the J call TRBJ2-7; 8 bases are a match to TRBD2. There are 14 residues in the CDR3. The V and J ends lost 3 bases and 2 bases, in that order; junction bases with no gene match: 6. Per germline, CDR1 DFQATT and CDR2 SNEGSKA (reference sequence). This chain's CDR3 is CSASDKRGTYEQYF. DNA of the CDR3: TGCAGTGCTAGCGATAAGCGGGGGACCTACGAGCAGTACTTC.

This clonotype appeared many times. This sequence joins TRBV19 and TRBJ2-1; 9 positions agree with TRBD2. Germline-derived CDR1 and CDR2 are LNHDA and SQIVND (reference sequence). The J segment lost 5 bases and the V segment lost 4 bases, leaving 6 bases of the junction unmatched. CDR3 length: 15 residues. The CDR3 region is CASSTGGGVHNEQFF. CDR3 in DNA: TGTGCCAGTAGTACGGGCGGGGGGGTCCACAATGAGCAGTTCTTC.

There are many counts of this clonotype. The chain links TRBV7-9 to TRBJ1-1; D uncertain. The CDR3 is made up of 13 amino acids. CDR1 SEHNR and CDR2 FQNEAQ come from the germline V gene (reference sequence). V was clipped by 5 bases and J by 4 bases, with 11 bases between them. The CDR3 DNA reads as TGTGCCAGCAGCCTGTACAGTAGCACTGAAGCTTTCTTT. Its protein is CASSLYSSTEAFF.

The rearrangement links TRBV2 to TRBJ1-5, with a tentative D call TRBD1 (5 bases). The CDR3 length is 14 residues. V was clipped by 8 bases and J by 0 bases, with 11 bases between them. Germline V gives CDR1 SNHLY, CDR2 FYNNEI. CDR3 DNA: TGTGCCAGCGGGAGGGACTATAGCAATCAGCCCCAGCATTTT. Translation: CASGRDYSNQPQHF.

A few counts support this clonotype. The rearrangement joins TRBV11-2 to TRBJ1-1, with 8 bases that match TRBD1. The CDR3 has 15 amino acids. V shed 0 bases and J 7 bases; nucleotides not matched to a gene: 7. CDR1 is SGHAT and CDR2 is FQNNGV in the germline V gene. DNA for the CDR3: TGTGCCAGCAGCTTAGAGCGACAGGGGAATAGTGAAGCTTTCTTT. It translates to CASSLERQGNSEAFF.

The CDR3 coding sequence is TGTGCCAGCAGTTACTTTGGGACAGGGGTGAAAAAAGAGACCCAGTACTTC. Amino acid sequence: CASSYFGTGVKKETQYF. This rearrangement joins TRBV6-5 to TRBJ2-5, with 10 positions matching TRBD1. The CDR3 loop spans 17 amino acids. Germline loops: CDR1 MNHEY, CDR2 SVGAGI. V was clipped by 1 base and J by 3 bases; unmatched bases: 8.

V gene TRBV6-6 combines with J gene TRBJ2-5, with D possibly called TRBD1 or TRBD2 (6 bases each). Germline assignment: CDR1 MNHNY and CDR2 SVGAGI (reference sequence). The CDR3 spans 15 residues. Trimming stripped 1 base from V and 3 bases from J, with 12 bases between. The CDR3 DNA reads TGTGCCAGCAGTTACTTGGGGGGACATGAAGAGACCCAGTACTTC. This encodes CASSYLGGHEETQYF.

This clonotype was detected ten times or more. V and J are TRBV5-1 and TRBJ1-1; D remains unclear. Germline assignment: CDR1 SGHRS and CDR2 YFSETQ. V dropped 3 bases and J dropped 1 base, with 10 bases sitting between them. The CDR3 sequence is 14 residues long. CDR3 nucleotide sequence: TGCGCCAGCAGCTCTGGGCCCTCGAACACTGAAGCTTTCTTT. It encodes CASSSGPSNTEAFF.

The CDR3 DNA reads as TGTGCCAGCAGTGAGGGCAGGGCGGCAGATACGCAGTATTTT. Translated, it gives CASSEGRAADTQYF. The J gene is TRBJ2-3, the V gene TRBV2, with D tentatively TRBD1 (5 bases). The CDR3 runs 14 residues. Germline lookup yields CDR1 SNHLY and CDR2 FYNNEI. Trimming cost V 3 bases and J 4 bases, with 11 bases left between them.

This clonotype was counted many times. The CDR3 here is CSVGEGGPQHF. For the CDR3, the DNA is TGCAGCGTAGGGGAGGGCGGCCCCCAGCATTTT. The rearrangement uses TRBV29-1 and TRBJ1-5; D possibly corresponds to TRBD1 (5 bases). CDR1 SQVTM and CDR2 ANQGSEA come from the germline V gene. This CDR3 is 11 amino acids long. V was cut by 6 bases and J by 10 bases, with 13 bases left in between.